This is a list of T cell receptor beta chains from one sample in a study of T-cell memory formation after mild COVID-19. TCRdb redid the calling of the 5' RACE reads with MiXCR, one entry per CDR3 protein. The table lists under 450,000 distinct CDR3 sequences, over 13% of them singletons. The sequenced material came from PBMCs or a T cell subset sorted from them (not recorded which). The receptor source for this set is a young man who had mild COVID-19 (a few samples of this study predate the infection). Cell type and time point are not known. CDR3s include the opening cysteine and the closing phenylalanine or tryptophan. Each record gives: V gene, D gene, clone size, J gene, CDR3 protein, CDR3 DNA. The D gene is left open where the match is weak. Rows give clone size only sometimes, using once, few, many, or a class for an expanded clone.

TRBV4-3,NA,few,TRBJ2-3,CASSQDMIYTQYF,TGCGCCAGCAGCCAAGATATGATATATACGCAGTATTTT
TRBV12-3/TRBV12-4,TRBD1,few,TRBJ1-3,CASSTRTGASGNTIYF,TGTGCCAGCAGTACACGGACAGGAGCCTCTGGAAACACCATATATTTT
TRBV7-2,NA,NA,TRBJ2-7,CASSYGPGAYEQYF,TGTGCCAGCAGCTACGGCCCGGGGGCCTACGAGCAGTACTTC
TRBV5-1,NA,few,TRBJ2-5,CASSLIGLGLETQYF,TGCGCCAGCAGCCTAATAGGACTGGGACTAGAGACCCAGTACTTC
TRBV29-1,TRBD1,NA,TRBJ1-1,CSVEHRDRLAEAFF,TGCAGCGTTGAGCACCGGGACAGGCTTGCTGAAGCTTTCTTT
TRBV27,NA,NA,TRBJ2-6,CASSLGLGANVLTF,TGTGCCAGCAGTTTAGGCCTTGGGGCCAACGTCCTGACTTTC
TRBV6-2/TRBV6-3,TRBD1,NA,TRBJ1-1,CASTYPGPGGMMDTEAFF,TGTGCCAGCACCTACCCCGGGCCAGGGGGTATGATGGACACTGAAGCTTTCTTT
TRBV7-2,TRBD1,few,TRBJ2-7,CASSLDWDSPYEQYF,TGTGCCAGCAGCTTAGATTGGGACAGTCCCTACGAGCAGTACTTC
TRBV4-1,NA,few,TRBJ1-2,CASSPQPVRSGYTF,TGCGCCAGCAGCCCCCAACCGGTCAGAAGCGGCTACACCTTC
TRBV7-9,NA,NA,TRBJ2-5,CASTQGGYQETQYF,TGTGCCAGCACCCAGGGGGGGTACCAAGAGACCCAGTACTTC
TRBV25-1,NA,few,TRBJ2-3,CASSELKTDTQYF,TGTGCCAGCAGTGAATTGAAAACAGATACGCAGTATTTT
TRBV20-1,NA,many,TRBJ1-5,CSATQGLSQPQHF,TGCAGTGCTACGCAGGGGCTCTCTCAGCCCCAGCATTTT
TRBV11-3,TRBD1,few,TRBJ2-2,CASSLDQSGTGNTGELFF,TGTGCCAGCAGCTTAGACCAATCCGGGACAGGGAACACCGGGGAGCTGTTTTTT
TRBV12-3/TRBV12-4,NA,few,TRBJ2-3,CASSLTLRGPDTQYF,TGTGCCAGCAGTTTAACGCTCCGTGGCCCAGATACGCAGTATTTT
TRBV7-2,NA,NA,TRBJ2-1,CASGGYNEQFF,TGTGCCAGCGGCGGCTACAATGAGCAGTTCTTC
TRBV6-2/TRBV6-3,NA,NA,TRBJ2-7,CASKKPGPTYEQYF,TGTGCCAGCAAGAAGCCGGGACCAACCTACGAGCAGTACTTC
TRBV28,NA,few,TRBJ2-1,CASSLRRGSYNEQFF,TGTGCCAGCAGTTTACGGCGGGGCTCCTACAATGAGCAGTTCTTC
TRBV7-3,NA,few,TRBJ2-2,CASSSPKGRDTGTGELFF,TGTGCCAGCAGCTCCCCTAAGGGCCGGGACACCGGCACCGGGGAGCTGTTTTTT
TRBV7-6,NA,few,TRBJ2-5,CASSSRAGTSAEAQYF,TGTGCCAGCAGCTCTAGGGCCGGGACGTCCGCCGAGGCCCAGTACTTC
TRBV20-1,NA,NA,TRBJ2-7,CSASRDTYSPEQYF,TGCAGTGCTTCCCGGGACACCTATTCACCCGAGCAGTACTTC